Presented here are 18 T cell receptor beta chains from one specimen sequenced in a study of tumor and adjacent non-tumor tissue in lung cancer. RNA was extracted from bulk tissue without any cell sorting. Three rounds of nested PCR, following a modified ARM-PCR protocol, produced the TCRbeta library. Via MiXCR, TCRdb re-called the multiplex PCR reads, giving one row per CDR3 protein. The profile covers about 200,000 distinct CDR3 sequences, with 60% to 85% appearing a single time and approximately 25% taken by the ten largest. Sequencing input: lung tumor tissue. Receptor source: a man aged 55 to 70 with non-small cell lung cancer.

The rearrangement links TRBV20-1 to TRBJ2-7; 13 nucleotides line up with TRBD2. The CDR3 extends over 14 amino acids. CDR1 DFQATT and CDR2 SNEGSKA come from the germline V gene (reference sequence). CDR3 sequence: CTARTSGRAYEQYF. CDR3 DNA: TGCACTGCCAGGACTAGCGGGAGAGCTTACGAGCAGTACTTC.

About this clonotype itself: A much larger clone lies a single base off, so this may be a read error. The CDR3 reads CASSQERLARGLNEQFF. The CDR3 DNA sequence: TGTGCCAGCAGCCAAGAGAGACTAGCGAGGGGGCTGAATGAGCAGTTCTTC. V usage is TRBV4-2 and J usage is TRBJ2-1; D is perhaps TRBD2 (8 bases). Trimming removed 0 bases at V and 7 bases at J, with 19 bases between. This CDR3 is 17 amino acids long. The germline CDR1 and CDR2 sequences are LGHNA and YNFKEQ.

As for this clonotype: This may stem from a read error, because a much larger clone lies one nucleotide away. This chain joins TRBV30 and TRBJ1-5, with 8 bases lining up with TRBD1. CDR3 size: 14 residues. From germline, CDR1 is GTSNPN and CDR2 SVGIG (reference sequence). The CDR3 DNA sequence: TGTGTCTGGAGTTTGACAGGGGCCGGTCAGCCCCAGCATTTT. Encoded protein: CVWSLTGAGQPQHF.

With regard to this clonotype: A clone one base away is much larger, so this may be a read error. The genes are TRBV12-3 or TRBV12-4 and TRBJ1-4; possibly TRBD1 for D (5 bases). The CDR3 contains 14 residues. The CDR3: CTSSPGQGNEKLFF. The CDR3 DNA follows: TGTACCAGCAGTCCGGGGCAGGGTAATGAAAAACTGTTTTTT.

Remarks on this clonotype: This could be a read error, since a much larger clone is one nucleotide away. V usage is TRBV20-1 and J usage is TRBJ2-6, with a possible D match to TRBD2 (6 bases). Germline-derived CDR1 and CDR2 are DFQATT and SNEGSKA (reference sequence). The CDR3 length is 15 residues. The CDR3 nucleotides are TGCAGTGCTAGGCGGGGCGGCTCTGGGGCCAAAGTCCTGACTTTC. It specifies CSARRGGSGAKVLTF.

The DNA of the CDR3 is TGCAGCGTTGTCCCTAGCGGCAGCCCGATGGAGCTGTTTTTT. As protein: CSVVPSGSPMELFF. This chain uses TRBV29-1 with TRBJ2-2; 7 bases match TRBD2. Germline CDR1 SQVTM, CDR2 ANQGSEA. With V trimmed by 4 bases and J by 10 bases, 12 bases remained unmatched. The CDR3 has 14 residues.

The V gene is TRBV5-4, the J gene TRBJ2-3, with D unresolved. V was shortened by 1 base and J by 4 bases, with 16 bases between the two germline ends. Germline CDR1 and CDR2: SGHNT and YYREEE (reference sequence). The CDR3 contains 16 residues. The DNA for the CDR3 is TGTGCCAGCAGCTTGTCAGTAGGGCTAGGCGCAGATACGCAGTATTTT. Protein: CASSLSVGLGADTQYF.

About this clonotype: Mismatch with germline at one junction end may stem from a read error. The chain has TRBV6-5 and TRBJ2-5; D gene unclear. Germline-derived CDR1 and CDR2 are MNHEY and SVGAGI. This CDR3 is 13 amino acids long. The CDR3 spells CASIPLLVKTQYF. CDR3 in DNA: TGTGCCAGCATCCCCCTGCTTGTGAAGACTCAGTACTTC.

With regard to this clonotype: A much larger clonotype is one base distant, so this may be a read error. V gene TRBV5-5 combines with J gene TRBJ1-5; D uncertain. The V and J ends lost 4 bases and 1 base respectively, with 15 bases between them. This CDR3 has 16 residues. The germline V gene encodes CDR1 SGHKS and CDR2 YYEKEE (reference sequence). CDR3 DNA: TGTGCCAGCAGCCCAACCACAGCGGCCAGCAATCAGCCCCAGCATTTT. Translated, it gives CASSPTTAASNQPQHF.

This clonotype showed up just a few times. The chain carries TRBV6-5 and TRBJ2-5, with D possibly called TRBD1 or TRBD2 (5 bases each). This CDR3 contains 14 residues. V lost 7 bases and J 9 bases, leaving 21 bases between the germline ends. The germline V gene encodes CDR1 MNHEY and CDR2 SVGAGI. The CDR3 is CASTYTGTAGAQYF. The CDR3 bases are TGTGCCAGCACTTATACCGGGACCGCGGGTGCCCAGTACTTC.

Concerning this clonotype itself: At one end the junction does not follow the germline gene, possibly because of a read error. The CDR3 coding sequence is TGTGCCAGCAGCCATCTCCGATCACGCGGGGGCCTCCGGGGGAGGAGCAATGATCAGTTCTTC. It encodes CASSHLRSRGGLRGRSNDQFF. J is TRBJ2-1 and V is TRBV4-2, with D possibly TRBD2 on 7 matching bases. In germline, CDR1 is LGHNA, CDR2 YNFKEQ. This CDR3 is 21 amino acids long.

This clonotype appeared a few times. The chain is built from TRBV4-1 and TRBJ1-4, with a weak D call TRBD1 (5 bases). V was pared by 1 base and J by 7 bases, with 16 bases between. This CDR3 is 16 amino acids long. The germline V gene encodes CDR1 MGHRA and CDR2 YSYEKL. CDR3 residues: CASSQVSGESREKLFF. DNA of the CDR3: TGCGCCAGCAGCCAAGTTTCGGGGGAGAGCCGTGAAAAACTGTTTTTT.

On this clonotype itself: The junction departs from the called germline gene at one end, perhaps through a read error. This chain links TRBV4-1 with TRBJ1-3, with D tentatively TRBD1 (5 bases). This CDR3 contains 17 residues. Per germline, CDR1 MGHRA and CDR2 YSYEKL. CDR3 bases: TGCGCCAGCAGCCAGGCCGGGACTAGAAGCTCTAGAAACACCATATATTTT. Residues: CASSQAGTRSSRNTIYF.

The rearrangement joins TRBV20-1 to TRBJ1-6; the D is unclear. The V and J ends lost 5 bases and 9 bases respectively, with 38 bases between them. Germline loops: CDR1 DFQATT, CDR2 SNEGSKA (reference sequence). The CDR3 runs to 21 residues. The CDR3 DNA reads TGCAGTGCTGCAGATCTTCAACGTCATTCGGGGTCTTCCGCCTCAGCTTCACCCCTCCACTTT. It codes for CSAADLQRHSGSSASASPLHF.

Details on this clonotype: Its ends do not fully match the called genes, so a read error is possible. The chain couples TRBV11-1 to TRBJ2-1; 11 positions agree with TRBD2. Germline CDR1 is SGHAT and CDR2 is FQDESV (reference sequence). This CDR3 has 17 residues. CDR3 sequence (DNA): TGTACCAGCAGCTTGTCTCGGCTAGCGGGAGGCAACAATAAGCAGTTCTTC. Its protein product is CTSSLSRLAGGNNKQFF. Combining the CDR3 with reference TRBV11-1 and TRBJ2-1 gives the whole variable domain EAEVAQSPRYKITEKSQAVAFWCDPISGHATLYWYRQILGQGPELLVQFQDESVVDDSQLPKDRFSAERLKGVDSTLKIQPAELGDSAMYLCTSSLSRLAGGNNKQFFGPGTRLTVL.

A word on this clonotype: A read error may be the cause here, since a much bigger clone is one base away. This chain uses TRBV20-1 with TRBJ2-7; 9 nucleotides match TRBD2. This CDR3 has 13 residues. Looked up from germline, CDR1 is DFQATT and CDR2 is SNEGSKA (reference sequence). The CDR3 region has the DNA TGCAGTGTTAGAGGGCGGGGGGGCTACGAGCAGTACTTC. Its translation is CSVRGRGGYEQYF.

Comments on this clonotype: A junction end diverges from the germline sequence, so it may reflect a read error. The chain has TRBV10-1 and TRBJ2-5, with TRBD1 as a possible D gene (7 bases). The germline V gene encodes CDR1 WNHNN and CDR2 SYGVQD (reference sequence). The CDR3 totals 14 residues. The CDR3 reads CASSSTGTVETQYF. Here the CDR3 DNA reads TGCGCCAGCAGTTCGACAGGGACTGTAGAGACCCAATACTTC.

About this clonotype itself: The junction shows a germline mismatch at one end, possibly a read error. The J gene is TRBJ1-4, the V gene TRBV28; D ambiguous. CDR1 is MDHEN, CDR2 SYDVKM, per germline. The CDR3 has 11 residues. The CDR3 nucleotides read TGTGTCAGCACCTTAGGTGAAAAACTGTTTTTT. Amino acid sequence: CVSTLGEKLFF.